This T cell receptor beta chain was profiled in a study of T cell responses to AZD1222 COVID-19 vaccine. J gave up 7 bases and V 2 bases, and 14 bases lay outside the gene matches. This CDR3 has 18 amino acids. Germline CDR1 and CDR2: MNHEY and SVGEGT. TCRdb keeps only in-frame clones here, not all; method: immunoSEQ multiplex PCR. This table holds over 100,000 clones, 85% found once. On this clone: Its cognate antigen is unknown.

Findings of the study overall: The study reported that nearly half of spike-specific TCRs target unmutated variant regions.

This receptor was identified in an adult who received the MenACWY meningococcal vaccine as a control. V and J are TRBV6-2 or TRBV6-3 and TRBJ1-5; 10 nucleotides match TRBD1. The input for sequencing was peripheral blood, taken 28 days after the second dose of the MenACWY control vaccine. In DNA form, the CDR3 reads TGTGCCAGCAGTTACCCCCTTGGGACAGGGGCGCTCGGGCAGCCCCAGCATTTT. This encodes CASSYPLGTGALGQPQHF.